A selection of T cell receptor beta chains follows, all from one sample in a study of neurological immune-mediated disorders. TCRdb re-called the 5' RACE reads through MiXCR, storing one row per CDR3 protein. The sample has 44,000 or so distinct CDR3 sequences, more than 5% seen once; the top ten hold 0.45% to 0.6%. The source material was CD4+ T cells from blood. These receptors all stem from a woman aged 40-49 years in good health. Each CDR3 is given with its conserved first and last residue.

v_gene: TRBV10-3
CDR3aa: CATTLAGVNNEQFF

v_gene: TRBV5-1
CDR3aa: CASSPGTSGRVVQETQYF

v_gene: TRBV7-9
CDR3aa: CASTGTAVLYEKLFF

v_gene: TRBV27
CDR3aa: CASSLRNNYGYTF

v_gene: TRBV12-3/TRBV12-4
CDR3aa: CASRTGWTGELFF

v_gene: TRBV9
CDR3aa: CASSVVSAGAADTQYF

v_gene: TRBV15
CDR3aa: CATSRDVRGGPEAFF

v_gene: TRBV5-1
CDR3aa: CASSSLTGGPGNEQFF

v_gene: TRBV7-2
CDR3aa: CASSLEAGHEQYF

v_gene: TRBV5-1
CDR3aa: CASSGSTAAGELFF

v_gene: TRBV5-8
CDR3aa: CASSWGLSGANVLTF

v_gene: TRBV6-5
CDR3aa: CASRSSGTDTQYF

v_gene: TRBV5-1
CDR3aa: CASSSDIPNTEAFF

v_gene: TRBV29-1
CDR3aa: CSAIKPATGGEGKLFF

v_gene: TRBV7-9
CDR3aa: CASSLTGVTGELFF

v_gene: TRBV6-6
CDR3aa: CASRGKGERRVF

v_gene: TRBV7-8
CDR3aa: CASSLDGILGQETQYF

v_gene: TRBV20-1
CDR3aa: CSAPSLTGNNEQFF

v_gene: TRBV24-1
CDR3aa: CATSDPGPYGNEQFF

v_gene: TRBV27
CDR3aa: CASSYTQGTGELFF

v_gene: TRBV25-1
CDR3aa: CASSPLNRGDTEAFF

v_gene: TRBV5-1
CDR3aa: CASSLAAGQITDTQYF

v_gene: TRBV28
CDR3aa: CASSSIAGVVDTQYF

v_gene: TRBV11-3
CDR3aa: CASSLAGVVNEQFF

v_gene: TRBV6-2/TRBV6-3
CDR3aa: CASLLAGGPYEQYF

v_gene: TRBV27
CDR3aa: CASSLNEGLALNEQFF

v_gene: TRBV6-6
CDR3aa: CATQAGGPHEQFF

v_gene: TRBV28
CDR3aa: CASSPTELGTYNSPLHF